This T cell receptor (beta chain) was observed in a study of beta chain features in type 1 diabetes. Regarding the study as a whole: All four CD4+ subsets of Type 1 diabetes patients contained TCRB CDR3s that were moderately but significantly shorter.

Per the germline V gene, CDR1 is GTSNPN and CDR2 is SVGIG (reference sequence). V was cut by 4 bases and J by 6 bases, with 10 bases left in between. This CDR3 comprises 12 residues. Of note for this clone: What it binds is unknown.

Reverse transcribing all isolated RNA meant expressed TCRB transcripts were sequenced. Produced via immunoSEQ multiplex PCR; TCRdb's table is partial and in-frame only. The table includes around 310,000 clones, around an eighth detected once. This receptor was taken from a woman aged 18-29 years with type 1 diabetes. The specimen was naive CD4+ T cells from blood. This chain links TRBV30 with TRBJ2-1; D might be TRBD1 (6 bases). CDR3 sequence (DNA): TGTGCCTGGAAAGAGGACAGCAATGAGCAGTTCTTC. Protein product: CAWKEDSNEQFF. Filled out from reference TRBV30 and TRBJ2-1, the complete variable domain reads SQTIHQWPATLVQPVGSPLSLECTVEGTSNPNLYWYRQAAGRGLQLLFYSVGIGQISSEVPQNLSASRPQDRQFILSSKKLLLSDSGFYLCAWKEDSNEQFFGPGTRLTVL.